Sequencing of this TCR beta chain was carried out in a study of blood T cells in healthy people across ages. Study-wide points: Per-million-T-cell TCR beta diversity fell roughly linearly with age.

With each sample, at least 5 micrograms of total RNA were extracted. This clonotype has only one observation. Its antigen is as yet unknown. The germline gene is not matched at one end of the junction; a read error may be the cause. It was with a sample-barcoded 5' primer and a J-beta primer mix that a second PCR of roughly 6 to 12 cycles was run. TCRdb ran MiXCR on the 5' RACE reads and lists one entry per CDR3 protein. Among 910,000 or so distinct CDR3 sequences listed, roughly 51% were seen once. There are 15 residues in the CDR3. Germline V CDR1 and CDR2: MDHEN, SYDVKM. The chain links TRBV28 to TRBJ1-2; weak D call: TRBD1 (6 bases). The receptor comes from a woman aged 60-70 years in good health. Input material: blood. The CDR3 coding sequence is TGCGCCAGCAGTTGTCAGGGGACGGCTAACTATGGCTACACCTTC. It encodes CASSCQGTANYGYTF.